These 14 T cell receptor beta chains came from one sample sequenced in a study of T cells after yellow fever vaccination. Each CDR3 protein gets one entry after TCRdb re-called the 5' RACE reads with MiXCR. The repertoire holds under 400,000 distinct CDR3 sequences, with roughly 12% as singletons. The source material was PBMCs, sampled on the day of the first yellow fever vaccination. These receptors were collected from a man aged 18 to 29 who received the YFV17D yellow fever vaccine.

This chain links TRBV7-2 with TRBJ2-1, with TRBD1 matching 11 bases. The germline gives CDR1 SGHTA, CDR2 FQGNSA. The trim removed 5 bases at V and 7 bases at J, leaving 4 bases unmatched. This CDR3 is 14 amino acids long. Here the CDR3 reads CASSPDRGRNEQFF. The CDR3 DNA sequence: TGTGCCAGCAGCCCGGACAGGGGGCGGAATGAGCAGTTCTTC.

This chain uses TRBV20-1 with TRBJ1-2, with D maybe TRBD1 (6 bases). Germline V CDR1 and CDR2: DFQATT, SNEGSKA (reference sequence). The CDR3 extends over 16 amino acids. The V end lost 4 bases, the J end lost 2 bases, and 20 bases lay between the germline ends. Here the CDR3 DNA reads TGCAGTGCTATGGGGACACGAGCCACAGGGAACTATGGCTACACCTTC. This translates into CSAMGTRATGNYGYTF.

This clonotype was found a few times. The chain uses TRBV29-1 and TRBJ1-1; D gene uncertain. Trimming pared 7 bases from V and 1 base from J, leaving 7 bases between. The germline V gene has CDR1 SQVTM and CDR2 ANQGSEA. The CDR3 length is 11 residues. CDR3 loop: CSAYRNTEAFF. CDR3 DNA sequence: TGCAGCGCCTATAGGAACACTGAAGCTTTCTTT. The full variable domain, its missing parts supplied by reference TRBV29-1 and TRBJ1-1, is SAVISQKPSRDICQRGTSLTIQCQVDSQVTMMFWYRQQPGQSLTLIATANQGSEATYESGFVIDKFPISRPNLTFSTLTVSNMSPEDSSIYLCSAYRNTEAFFGQGTRLTVV.

This clonotype was detected only a few times. V gene TRBV5-6 combines with J gene TRBJ2-4; TRBD2 agrees at 8 bases. CDR1 and CDR2 from the germline V gene are SGHDT and YYEEEE. V was clipped by 5 bases and J by 8 bases; unmatched bases: 9. This CDR3 is 14 amino acids long. The CDR3 sequence is CASSQGLAGDIQYF. In DNA form, the CDR3 reads TGTGCCAGCAGTCAAGGACTAGCCGGGGACATTCAGTACTTC.

The gene calls are TRBV27 and TRBJ2-2; the D gene is possibly TRBD1 (6 bases). CDR1 is MNHEY, CDR2 SMNVEV, per germline (reference sequence). The V and J ends lost 6 bases and 0 bases respectively, with 11 bases between them. The CDR3 has 15 residues. CDR3 DNA sequence: TGTGCCAGCAGAGAGGACAGCGCGAACACCGGGGAGCTGTTTTTT. The encoded protein is CASREDSANTGELFF.

This clonotype showed up just a few times. This chain's CDR3 is CASSLVRLSYEQYF. CDR3 in DNA: TGCGCCAGCAGCCTGGTCCGCCTCTCCTACGAGCAGTACTTC. V gene TRBV5-1 combines with J gene TRBJ2-7; D remains unclear. The CDR3 loop spans 14 amino acids. V was pared by 4 bases and J by 0 bases, with 11 bases between. CDR1 is SGHRS and CDR2 is YFSETQ in the germline V gene.

This clonotype has more than one count but fewer than ten. V usage is TRBV6-1 and J usage is TRBJ2-3; D ambiguous. This CDR3 region has 13 residues. The V gene lost 11 bases and the J gene lost 1 base, with 13 bases spanning the gap. Germline V CDR1 and CDR2: MNHNS, SASEGT. The CDR3 loop reads CAAKRRRTDTQYF. The DNA for the CDR3 is TGTGCCGCTAAGAGGCGGCGCACAGATACGCAGTATTTT.

This clonotype was detected a few times. The CDR3 loop is CASGSGTGVYGYTF. CDR3 bases: TGTGCTAGTGGCTCCGGGACAGGGGTCTATGGCTACACCTTC. The gene calls are TRBV12-5 and TRBJ1-2; 10 nucleotides agree with TRBD1. J gave up 4 bases and V 6 bases, and 5 bases lay outside the gene matches. Germline V gives CDR1 LGHNT, CDR2 FRNRAP. This CDR3 is built from 14 residues.

The chain recombines TRBV19 with TRBJ2-7, with 11 bases aligning to TRBD1. The germline CDR1 and CDR2 sequences are LNHDA and SQIVND (reference sequence). CDR3 length equals 15 residues. The junction had 8 bases not matched to a gene; V was cut back by 6 bases and J by 4 bases. The CDR3 here is CASSPDRGREYEQYF. The CDR3 DNA is TGTGCCAGTAGCCCGGACAGGGGGCGAGAGTACGAGCAGTACTTC. The entire variable domain, with the rest obtained from reference TRBV19 and TRBJ2-7, is as follows: DGGITQSPKYLFRKEGQNVTLSCEQNLNHDAMYWYRQDPGQGLRLIYYSQIVNDFQKGDIAEGYSVSREKKESFPLTVTSAQKNPTAFYLCASSPDRGREYEQYFGPGTRLTVT.

This clonotype showed up just once. The chain has TRBV6-1 and TRBJ2-1, with 9 bases matching TRBD1. Germline V gene lookup returns CDR1 MNHNS and CDR2 SASEGT. The CDR3 sequence is 16 residues long. V shed 6 bases and J 4 bases; nucleotides not matched to a gene: 10. Here the CDR3 DNA reads TGTGCCAGCAGCCCCCCTAGCGGACAGGGGTACAATGAGCAGTTCTTC. Translation gives CASSPPSGQGYNEQFF.

Ten or more counts support this clonotype. The gene calls are TRBV20-1 and TRBJ2-3; D not resolved. V lost 5 bases and J lost 3, with 12 bases in between. Germline values: CDR1 DFQATT, CDR2 SNEGSKA (reference sequence). The CDR3 has 13 residues. DNA for the CDR3: TGCAGTGCTTTCCCCCCCGGGACAGATACGCAGTATTTT. It codes for CSAFPPGTDTQYF.

The genes are TRBV10-3 and TRBJ1-5; no reliable D call. The CDR3 extends over 13 amino acids. Germline assignment: CDR1 ENHRY and CDR2 SYGVKD. V lost 4 bases and J 4 bases, leaving 8 bases between the germline ends. CDR3 residues: CAISGAANQPQHF. CDR3 DNA sequence: TGTGCCATCAGTGGGGCAGCTAATCAGCCCCAGCATTTT.

This clonotype appeared a few times. The genes are TRBV4-1 and TRBJ1-2; 8 nucleotides line up with TRBD1. The V gene's germline CDR1 is MGHRA and CDR2 YSYEKL. V shed 4 bases, J shed 7 bases, and the junction held 14 bases outside the gene matches. CDR3 length: 16 amino acids. The CDR3 sequence: CASSLGPDREDLGYTF. In nucleotides, the CDR3 is TGCGCCAGCAGCCTCGGACCGGACAGGGAAGATCTTGGCTACACCTTC.

This clonotype was detected only a few times. The V gene is TRBV7-9, the J gene TRBJ2-1; 9 bases align to TRBD2. Germline values: CDR1 SEHNR, CDR2 FQNEAQ (reference sequence). CDR3 length equals 13 residues. Trimming cost V 11 bases and J 9 bases; bases outside gene matches: 11. CDR3 sequence (DNA): TGTGCCTGGGCGGGGGGGCCTCCGGGTGAGCAGTTCTTC. It codes for CAWAGGPPGEQFF.